Following are 7 T cell receptor beta chains from one sample sequenced in a study of blood T cell repertoires in COVID-19. Only in-frame clones appear in the TCRdb table, and some are missing; sequencing was by immunoSEQ multiplex PCR. The sample holds approximately 340,000 clones; approximately 90% are singletons and the top ten take 0.86%. The sequencing sample was made of PBMCs or T cells enriched from blood (not recorded which). The receptors stem from a woman aged 40 to 49 who had been exposed to COVID-19.

The chain recombines TRBV7-6 with TRBJ1-2; tentatively, D is TRBD1 (6 bases). The germline V gene encodes CDR1 SGHVS and CDR2 FNYEAQ. The V gene lost 8 bases and the J gene lost 8 bases, with 12 bases spanning the gap. This CDR3 is built from 11 residues. CDR3: CASEGVRGYTF. Here the CDR3 DNA reads TGTGCCAGCGAGGGGGTTCGAGGCTACACCTTC.

This chain joins TRBV3-1 (or the pseudogene TRBV3-2) and TRBJ2-2, with 9 bases matching TRBD2. Germline loops: CDR1 LGHDT, CDR2 YNNKEL (reference sequence). CDR3 size: 16 residues. The V gene end was trimmed by 1 base and the J gene end by 3 bases; junction bases not matched to a gene: 3. This CDR3 is CASSQARLADTGELFF. CDR3 coding DNA: TGTGCCAGCAGCCAAGCACGACTAGCGGACACCGGGGAGCTGTTTTTT.

This chain links TRBV6-5 with TRBJ2-4; D not resolved. V lost 8 bases, J lost 6 bases, and 17 bases lay in between. The germline V gene has CDR1 MNHEY and CDR2 SVGAGI. The CDR3 runs to 14 residues. DNA for the CDR3: TGTGCCAGCTCCTCCGCCGGGTCCCCAAACATTCAGTACTTC. Residues: CASSSAGSPNIQYF.

This rearrangement joins TRBV20-1 to TRBJ2-7; TRBD1 might be the D (5 bases). The germline V gene encodes CDR1 DFQATT and CDR2 SNEGSKA (reference sequence). V lost 3 bases and J 6 bases, leaving 9 bases between the germline ends. The CDR3 has 11 residues. The CDR3 region is CSARAGLEQYF. The DNA for the CDR3 is TGCAGTGCTAGGGCAGGGCTCGAGCAGTACTTC.

The chain combines TRBV19 with TRBJ1-1; 7 bases line up with TRBD1. V lost 3 bases to trimming and J lost 4 bases; unmatched junction nucleotides: 11. Germline assignment: CDR1 LNHDA and CDR2 SQIVND (reference sequence). The CDR3 has 16 residues. This chain's CDR3 is CASSIRRQGGGTEAFF. The CDR3 DNA reads as TGTGCCAGTAGTATCCGGAGACAGGGTGGAGGCACTGAAGCTTTCTTT.

The chain combines TRBV12-5 with TRBJ2-7, with 11 bases aligning to TRBD1. Germline loops: CDR1 LGHNT, CDR2 FRNRAP. The CDR3 totals 14 residues. V was pared by 7 bases and J by 3 bases, with 5 bases of the junction left unmatched. The DNA of the CDR3 is TGTGCTAGTGCCTTGGGGACAGGGGGCTACGAGCAGTACTTC. It encodes CASALGTGGYEQYF.

The chain joins TRBV29-1 to TRBJ1-1; TRBD1 is a possible D gene (5 bases). V lost 7 bases to trimming and J lost 1 base, with 13 bases between them. Germline CDR1 is SQVTM and CDR2 is ANQGSEA. The CDR3 has 13 residues. The CDR3, as DNA: TGCAGCGCTAGTCTACAGGAGAACACTGAAGCTTTCTTT. It codes for CSASLQENTEAFF.